This TCR beta chain is drawn from a study of spatial heterogeneity in lung cancer. Overall study: Beta-chain sequences consistently outnumbered alpha-chain sequences in detection.

On this clonotype itself: This beta chain is off target for a library built for alpha chains, so its abundance means little.

Time point defined: sample taken at primary tumor resection. Sequencing was performed on whole RNA extracted from tumor and nontumor lung tissue, or from frozen PBMC, and the material was left unsorted. With 5 bases clipped from V and 7 bases from J, the junction kept 6 bases outside the gene matches. Per germline, CDR1 SNHLY and CDR2 FYNNEI. This CDR3 is 15 amino acids long. One entry per CDR3 protein, called by TCRdb with MiXCR from the 5' RACE reads. This sample has more than 7,500 distinct CDR3 sequences, with 4.6% found just once. This TCR came from a male donor with early-stage non-small cell lung cancer. Here the sequenced sample was PBMCs, taken at surgery. V is TRBV2 and J is TRBJ1-4; 11 positions match TRBD1. The CDR3 loop reads CASSRGGTGGEKLFF. The DNA of the CDR3 is TGTGCCAGCAGTAGAGGCGGGACAGGGGGTGAAAAACTGTTTTTT.